The 18 T cell receptor beta chains reported below all come from one sample, sequenced in a study of T cells after yellow fever vaccination. Each CDR3 protein is one row after TCRdb ran MiXCR on the 5' RACE reads. The sample comprises a few hundred thousand distinct CDR3 sequences, 6% to 7.5% of which are singletons, and roughly 0.9% rests with the top ten. Sequencing used CD4+ T cells sorted from PBMCs, obtained 15 days after the yellow fever booster vaccination. These receptors were collected from a man aged 25 to 45 who received the YFV17D yellow fever vaccine.

A few counts support this clonotype. The chain is built from TRBV27 and TRBJ2-1; 7 bases agree with TRBD1. The CDR3 is made up of 16 amino acids. In germline, CDR1 is MNHEY, CDR2 SMNVEV (reference sequence). Trimming cost V 3 bases and J 0 bases; bases outside gene matches: 5. Here the CDR3 reads CASSFKGASSYNEQFF. CDR3 DNA: TGTGCCAGCAGTTTCAAGGGGGCCAGCTCCTACAATGAGCAGTTCTTC.

The chain couples TRBV14 to TRBJ2-5; 8 bases are a match to TRBD2. J lost 5 bases, V lost 6 bases, and 11 bases had no gene match. The V gene's germline CDR1 is SGHDN and CDR2 FVKESK. The CDR3 length is 15 residues. DNA for the CDR3: TGTGCCAGCAGGTCATTAGCGGGACGGCTGGAGACCCAGTACTTC. Its protein product is CASRSLAGRLETQYF.

The CDR3 nucleotides read TGCAGTGCTAGAGAGGCTAGCTCCTACGAGCAGTACTTC. Protein sequence: CSAREASSYEQYF. The chain has TRBV20-1 and TRBJ2-7; D is undetermined. V was cut by 0 bases and J by 0 bases, with 6 bases left in between. This CDR3 has 13 amino acids. The germline CDR1 and CDR2 sequences are DFQATT and SNEGSKA (reference sequence).

This clonotype was observed at least ten times. The chain is built from TRBV21-1 and TRBJ2-3; TRBD2, as called in the table, went unchecked against the DNA. TRBV21-1 corresponds to a pseudogene. The CDR3 loop spans 20 amino acids. CDR3 nucleotides: TGTGCCAGCAGCAAACCCCTTCTAGCGGGGGTAGTGTATCTCACAGATACGCAGTATTTT. Translation: CASSKPLLAGVVYLTDTQYF.

A few counts support this clonotype. The gene calls are TRBV4-3 and TRBJ1-5; D gene uncertain. CDR3 length: 15 residues. Per germline, CDR1 LGHNA and CDR2 YSLEER. V was pared by 0 bases and J by 3 bases, with 9 bases between. CDR3 sequence (DNA): TGCGCCAGCAGCCAAGAACTACAAAACAATCAGCCCCAGCATTTT. Protein product: CASSQELQNNQPQHF.

This clonotype was detected ten times or more. The chain carries TRBV18 and TRBJ2-5; TRBD1 might be the D (5 bases). Germline CDR1 reads KGHSH; CDR2 reads LQKENI. CDR3 length: 13 residues. Trimming took off 3 bases at V and 5 bases at J, with 10 bases between the two ends. DNA for the CDR3: TGTGCCAGCTCACCGCCCTCAGGGGAGACCCAGTACTTC. As protein: CASSPPSGETQYF. Full variable domain (outside the CDR3, taken from reference TRBV18 and TRBJ2-5): NAGVMQNPRHLVRRRGQEARLRCSPMKGHSHVYWYRQLPEEGLKFMVYLQKENIIDESGMPKERFSAEFPKEGPSILRIQQVVRGDSAAYFCASSPPSGETQYFGPGTRLLVL.

This chain joins TRBV20-1 and TRBJ2-1, with 8 positions matching TRBD2. CDR1 is DFQATT and CDR2 is SNEGSKA in the germline V gene (reference sequence). The CDR3 sequence is 11 residues long. J lost 9 bases, V lost 3 bases, and 1 base had no gene match. In DNA, the CDR3 is TGCAGTGCTAGTAGCGGGACTGAGCAGTTCTTC. The encoded protein is CSASSGTEQFF.

J is TRBJ2-7 and V is TRBV5-1; D tentatively reads TRBD1 or TRBD2 (6 bases each). Germline V gene sequence: CDR1 SGHRS, CDR2 YFSETQ. V lost 4 bases and J 2 bases, leaving 16 bases between the germline ends. The CDR3 length is 15 residues. The CDR3 DNA follows: TGCGCCAGCAGCCCCTCGGGGGCGGCGACCTACGAGCAGTACTTC. Translation: CASSPSGAATYEQYF.

This clonotype appeared a few times. The chain joins TRBV12-3 or TRBV12-4 to TRBJ2-1, with D tentatively TRBD1 or TRBD2 (5 bases each). V was trimmed by 5 bases and J by 4 bases, leaving 15 bases between them. The length of the CDR3 is 15 residues. CDR3 sequence reads: CASSPGPASYNEQFF. CDR3 bases: TGTGCCAGCAGTCCGGGACCTGCTTCTTACAATGAGCAGTTCTTC.

This clonotype was counted between two and nine times. The chain has TRBV7-2 and TRBJ2-5; perhaps D is TRBD1 or TRBD2 (6 bases each). V lost 5 bases to trimming and J lost 4 bases, with 20 bases between them. Germline lookup yields CDR1 SGHTA and CDR2 FQGNSA. The length of the CDR3 is 16 residues. CDR3 residues: CASSPSLGGGPETQYF. CDR3 coding DNA: TGTGCCAGCAGCCCCTCCTTGGGGGGCGGACCAGAGACCCAGTACTTC.

In this sample, this clonotype turned up many times. The chain combines TRBV20-1 with TRBJ2-5; 9 bases are a match to TRBD2. Looked up from germline, CDR1 is DFQATT and CDR2 is SNEGSKA (reference sequence). The CDR3 contains 12 residues. V gave up 5 bases and J gave up 10 bases; unmatched junction bases: 8. The CDR3 protein is CSAPRTSGYQYF. CDR3 nucleotide sequence: TGCAGTGCTCCCCGAACTAGCGGGTACCAGTACTTC.

There are many counts of this clonotype. The V and J genes are TRBV3-1 and TRBJ2-7; D might be TRBD1 (5 bases). CDR3 size: 13 residues. The germline gives CDR1 LGHDT, CDR2 YNNKEL (reference sequence). V lost 1 base and J 3 bases, leaving 7 bases between the germline ends. CDR3 coding DNA: TGTGCCAGCAGCCAAGGGGGCGGCTACGAGCAGTACTTC. Its protein product is CASSQGGGYEQYF.

This clonotype was counted many times. V is TRBV3-1 and J is TRBJ2-5; 12 bases are a match to TRBD1. This CDR3 comprises 15 residues. Germline-derived CDR1 and CDR2 are LGHDT and YNNKEL (reference sequence). J was trimmed by 6 bases and V by 5 bases; bases with no gene match: 7. The CDR3 DNA reads as TGTGCCAGCAGCTCCGGGACAGGGGGCGAGAAGACCCAGTACTTC. This encodes CASSSGTGGEKTQYF.

The chain links TRBV19 to TRBJ2-5; possible D gene TRBD1, 5 bases. Germline CDR1 LNHDA, CDR2 SQIVND (reference sequence). This CDR3 spans 16 amino acids. V dropped 3 bases and J dropped 5 bases, with 19 bases sitting between them. This CDR3 reads CASSMKGSGLGETQYF. The CDR3 coding sequence is TGTGCCAGTAGTATGAAGGGGTCAGGGCTGGGGGAGACCCAGTACTTC.

Only a few counts were recorded for this clonotype. The chain is built from TRBV20-1 and TRBJ2-7; D possibly corresponds to TRBD1 (6 bases). The V and J ends lost 5 bases and 6 bases respectively, with 14 bases between them. CDR3 size: 12 residues. Germline loops: CDR1 DFQATT, CDR2 SNEGSKA (reference sequence). CDR3 in amino acids: CSAPDRMGEQYF. The CDR3 region has the DNA TGCAGTGCTCCCGACAGGATGGGCGAGCAGTACTTC.

This clonotype has at least ten counts. This CDR3 is CSARAWDQSGWAGYTF. The CDR3 bases are TGCAGTGCTAGGGCGTGGGATCAGTCAGGGTGGGCTGGCTACACCTTC. The chain employs TRBV20-1 and TRBJ1-2; D is possibly TRBD1 (5 bases). This CDR3 has 16 amino acids. The V end lost 3 bases, the J end lost 7 bases, and 24 bases lay between the germline ends. Germline V gives CDR1 DFQATT, CDR2 SNEGSKA (reference sequence).

The table lists this clonotype with a few counts. This sequence joins TRBV20-1 and TRBJ2-3, with 9 bases matching TRBD2. V lost 0 bases, J lost 6 bases, and 10 bases stayed unmatched. Germline V gene data show CDR1 as DFQATT and CDR2 as SNEGSKA (reference sequence). This CDR3 region has 16 residues. The CDR3: CSARDLGGRATDTQYF. CDR3 sequence (DNA): TGCAGTGCTAGAGATCTCGGCGGGAGGGCCACCGATACGCAGTATTTT.

This clonotype was observed a handful of times. The V and J genes are TRBV19 and TRBJ2-1; 9 positions match TRBD2. This CDR3 contains 14 residues. With V trimmed by 6 bases and J by 7 bases, 7 bases remained unmatched. Per germline, CDR1 LNHDA and CDR2 SQIVND (reference sequence). CDR3 sequence: CASRASGAGNEQFF. The CDR3 nucleotides read TGTGCCAGTAGGGCTAGCGGGGCGGGGAATGAGCAGTTCTTC.